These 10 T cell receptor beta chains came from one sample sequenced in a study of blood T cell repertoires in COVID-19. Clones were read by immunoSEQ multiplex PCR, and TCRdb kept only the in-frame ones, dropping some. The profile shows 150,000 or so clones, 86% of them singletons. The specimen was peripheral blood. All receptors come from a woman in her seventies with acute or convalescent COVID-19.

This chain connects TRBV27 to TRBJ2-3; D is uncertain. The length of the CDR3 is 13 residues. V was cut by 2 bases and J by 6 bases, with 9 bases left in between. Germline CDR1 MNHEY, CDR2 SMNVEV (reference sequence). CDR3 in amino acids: CASSLIPQDTQYF. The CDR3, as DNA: TGTGCCAGCAGTTTAATCCCCCAGGATACGCAGTATTTT.

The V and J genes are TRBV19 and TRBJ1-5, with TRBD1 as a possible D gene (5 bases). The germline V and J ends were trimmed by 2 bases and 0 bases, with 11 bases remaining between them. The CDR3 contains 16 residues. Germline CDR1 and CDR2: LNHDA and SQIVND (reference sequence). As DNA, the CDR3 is TGTGCCAGTAGTATAAGGGGAGGACATAGCAATCAGCCCCAGCATTTT. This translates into CASSIRGGHSNQPQHF.

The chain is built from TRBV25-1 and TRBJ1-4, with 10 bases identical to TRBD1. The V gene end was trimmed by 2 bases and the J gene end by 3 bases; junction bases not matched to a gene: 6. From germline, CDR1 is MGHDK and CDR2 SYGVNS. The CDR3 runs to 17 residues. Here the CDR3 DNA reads TGTGCCAGCAGTGAAATGACAGGGGGCAGGGCTAATGAAAAACTGTTTTTT. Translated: CASSEMTGGRANEKLFF.

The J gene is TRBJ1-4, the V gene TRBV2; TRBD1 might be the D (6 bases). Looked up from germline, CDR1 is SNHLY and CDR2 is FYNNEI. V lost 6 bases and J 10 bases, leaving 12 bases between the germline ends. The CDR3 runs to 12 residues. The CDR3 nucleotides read TGTGCCAGCAGCGCAGGGGTTGCAAAACTGTTTTTT. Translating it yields CASSAGVAKLFF.

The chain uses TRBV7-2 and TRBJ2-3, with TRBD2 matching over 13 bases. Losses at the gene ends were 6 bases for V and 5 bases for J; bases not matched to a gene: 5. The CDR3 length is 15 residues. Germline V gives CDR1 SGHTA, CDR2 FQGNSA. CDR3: CASRSLAGGRDTQYF. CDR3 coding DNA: TGTGCCAGCAGGTCACTAGCGGGGGGGAGAGATACGCAGTATTTT.

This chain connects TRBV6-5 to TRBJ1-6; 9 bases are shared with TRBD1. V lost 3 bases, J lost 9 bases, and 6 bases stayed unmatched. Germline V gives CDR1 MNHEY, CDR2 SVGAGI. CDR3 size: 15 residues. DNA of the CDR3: TGTGCCAGCAGTTATGGGGACAGGGAGGGTTCACCCCTCCACTTT. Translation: CASSYGDREGSPLHF.

CDR3 DNA: TGCGCCAGCAGCCAAGAGCCCGACAGGCTGCAAGAGACCCAGTACTTC. Amino acid sequence: CASSQEPDRLQETQYF. The chain is built from TRBV4-3 and TRBJ2-5, with D maybe TRBD1 (6 bases). Trimming stripped 0 bases from V and 2 bases from J, with 13 bases between. Per germline, CDR1 LGHNA and CDR2 YSLEER. The CDR3 sequence is 16 residues long.

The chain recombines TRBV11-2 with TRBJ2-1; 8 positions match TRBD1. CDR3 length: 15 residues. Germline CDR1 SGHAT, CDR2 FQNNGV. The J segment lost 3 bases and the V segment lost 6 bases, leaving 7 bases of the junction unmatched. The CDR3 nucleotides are TGTGCCAGCAGTTTCTCAGGACAGGGCTACAATGAGCAGTTCTTC. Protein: CASSFSGQGYNEQFF.

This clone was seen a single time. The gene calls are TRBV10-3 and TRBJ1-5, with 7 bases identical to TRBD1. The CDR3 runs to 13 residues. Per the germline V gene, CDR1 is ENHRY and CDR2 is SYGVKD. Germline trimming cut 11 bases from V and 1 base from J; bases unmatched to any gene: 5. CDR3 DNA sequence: TGTGCCGCCTCAGGGGGAAGCAATCAGCCCCAGCATTTT. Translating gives CAASGGSNQPQHF.

This chain's CDR3 is CASSQGRGRAYGYTF. CDR3 DNA sequence: TGTGCCAGCAGCCAAGGCAGGGGGCGCGCCTATGGCTACACCTTC. The chain joins TRBV16 to TRBJ1-2; 8 nucleotides match TRBD1. Germline V gene sequence: CDR1 KGHSY, CDR2 FQNENV. This CDR3 is built from 15 residues. Trimming cost V 2 bases and J 4 bases; bases outside gene matches: 6.